This passage covers 16 T cell receptor beta chains from one sample sequenced in a study of beta chain features in type 1 diabetes. The study reverse transcribed the entire isolated RNA, so it sequenced expressed TCRB transcripts. Using immunoSEQ multiplex PCR, the repertoire was profiled, and TCRdb retains in-frame clones only, with some absent. Altogether more than 85,000 clones are present, around 40% being singletons, with the ten largest covering 0.065%. Specimen: stem cell memory CD4+ T cells from blood. The receptors here all came from a young woman in good health.

This clone was recorded once. J is TRBJ2-1 and V is TRBV27; D is possibly TRBD2 (5 bases). The V gene lost 8 bases and the J gene lost 3 bases, with 20 bases spanning the gap. Looked up from germline, CDR1 is MNHEY and CDR2 is SMNVEV (reference sequence). The CDR3 totals 16 residues. The CDR3 DNA sequence: TGTGCCAGCTCCCCGTGGGGAGACAAAAGCTACAATGAGCAGTTCTTC. Protein product: CASSPWGDKSYNEQFF.

The chain is built from TRBV7-9 and TRBJ2-7, with 12 bases lining up with TRBD1. Germline CDR1 reads SEHNR; CDR2 reads FQNEAQ (reference sequence). The CDR3 is 15 residues long. Unmatched junction bases numbered 5, after V lost 1 base and J lost 7 bases. The CDR3 DNA reads as TGTGCCAGCAGCTTAGTTCGGGACAGGGGGCATGAGCAGTACTTC. Residues: CASSLVRDRGHEQYF.

The CDR3 region has the DNA TGCGCCAGCAGCCAAGATACACCCTCGCTGTTTGAGCAGTACTTC. This translates into CASSQDTPSLFEQYF. V is TRBV4-3 and J is TRBJ2-7; D not certain. V was clipped by 0 bases and J by 7 bases, with 16 bases between them. The CDR3 consists of 15 residues. Germline CDR1 is LGHNA and CDR2 is YSLEER.

This clone was counted a few times. The chain joins TRBV28 to TRBJ2-7; a weak D match, TRBD1 (6 bases). CDR3 size: 14 residues. Trimming shortened V by 6 bases and J by 1 base, and 13 bases separated the two germline ends. Germline assignment: CDR1 MDHEN and CDR2 SYDVKM. The CDR3 region is CASSTYRESYEQYF. The CDR3 DNA is TGTGCCAGCAGCACCTACAGGGAATCCTACGAGCAGTACTTC. Full variable domain (rest looked up from reference TRBV28 and TRBJ2-7): DVKVTQSSRYLVKRTGEKVFLECVQDMDHENMFWYRQDPGLGLRLIYFSYDVKMKEKGDIPEGYSVSREKKERFSLILESASTNQTSMYLCASSTYRESYEQYFGPGTRLTVT.

V is TRBV7-9 and J is TRBJ2-2, with D tentatively TRBD1 (6 bases). The CDR3 has 17 amino acids. Germline CDR1 is SEHNR and CDR2 is FQNEAQ (reference sequence). V shed 5 bases and J shed 0 bases, with 16 bases lying between them. The CDR3 region is CASSTWTASANTGELFF. The CDR3 DNA reads as TGTGCCAGCAGCACTTGGACAGCCTCCGCGAACACCGGGGAGCTGTTTTTT.

A few counts support this clone. The chain joins TRBV2 to TRBJ1-5; no reliable D call. Germline V gives CDR1 SNHLY, CDR2 FYNNEI. The CDR3 covers 11 residues. V lost 4 bases to trimming and J lost 10 bases, with 8 bases between them. The chain's CDR3 is CASSGPGPQHF. The DNA for the CDR3 is TGTGCCAGCAGTGGACCGGGACCCCAGCATTTT.

The gene calls are TRBV6-1 and TRBJ2-7; D not resolved. Trimming removed 1 base from V and 8 bases from J, with 9 bases in between. This CDR3 is built from 12 residues. Germline V lookup: CDR1 MNHNS, CDR2 SASEGT. The CDR3 sequence: CASSEVRDKQYF. The DNA for the CDR3 is TGTGCCAGCAGTGAAGTTAGAGACAAGCAGTACTTC.

V gene TRBV7-2 combines with J gene TRBJ2-1; 8 bases fit TRBD1. V lost 5 bases and J lost 0; bases outside the gene matches: 3. Germline V lookup: CDR1 SGHTA, CDR2 FQGNSA. The CDR3 sequence is 15 residues long. CDR3: CASSRQGSSYNEQFF. CDR3 nucleotide sequence: TGTGCCAGCAGCAGACAGGGGAGCTCCTACAATGAGCAGTTCTTC.

The chain has TRBV7-9 and TRBJ2-1; 7 bases agree with TRBD1. CDR1 is SEHNR and CDR2 is FQNEAQ in the germline V gene (reference sequence). J lost 9 bases, V lost 2 bases, and 1 base had no gene match. CDR3 length equals 12 residues. The DNA for the CDR3 is TGTGCCAGCAGCTTATCAGGGGGTGAGCAGTTCTTC. Encoded protein: CASSLSGGEQFF.

The chain employs TRBV5-1 and TRBJ2-3; 7 bases line up with TRBD1. This CDR3 has 16 residues. The germline gives CDR1 SGHRS, CDR2 YFSETQ. The junction had 15 bases not matched to a gene; V was cut back by 7 bases and J by 4 bases. In nucleotides, the CDR3 is TGCGCCAGCGCCTCTTTTCCAGGGGGAAGGGCAGATACGCAGTATTTT. This sequence encodes CASASFPGGRADTQYF.

V is TRBV6-4 and J is TRBJ2-3; 8 nucleotides match TRBD1. The CDR3 runs to 12 residues. Germline V CDR1 and CDR2: MRHNA, SNTAGT. With 5 bases clipped from V and 8 bases from J, the junction kept 3 bases outside the gene matches. Here the CDR3 DNA reads TGTGCCAGCAGTAGCGGACAGGGTACGCAGTATTTT. It translates to CASSSGQGTQYF.

This sequence joins TRBV7-8 and TRBJ2-6, with 8 positions matching TRBD1. The germline V gene encodes CDR1 SGHVS and CDR2 FQNEAQ. J gave up 0 bases and V 1 base, and 8 bases lay outside the gene matches. There are 19 residues in the CDR3. The CDR3 DNA follows: TGTGCCAGCAGCTTAGGGGGGCAGGGGGCCGCCTCTGGGGCCAACGTCCTGACTTTC. Translating it yields CASSLGGQGAASGANVLTF.

This chain uses TRBV29-1 with TRBJ2-3; 7 positions agree with TRBD1. With 1 base clipped from V and 3 bases from J, the junction kept 1 base outside the gene matches. This CDR3 comprises 13 residues. CDR1 and CDR2 from the germline V gene are SQVTM and ANQGSEA. The CDR3: CSVEGQGTDTQYF. The CDR3, as DNA: TGCAGCGTTGAAGGACAGGGAACAGATACGCAGTATTTT.

V and J are TRBV7-2 and TRBJ2-5; D possibly corresponds to TRBD1 (5 bases). Trimming took 2 bases from V and 7 from J, leaving 5 bases between them. The CDR3 runs 11 residues. Germline values: CDR1 SGHTA, CDR2 FQGNSA. The CDR3 reads CASSLRGTQYF. Here the CDR3 DNA reads TGTGCCAGCAGCTTAAGGGGGACCCAGTACTTC.

The chain joins TRBV5-1 to TRBJ2-5; maybe TRBD1 (5 bases). CDR1 and CDR2 (germline): SGHRS, YFSETQ. The CDR3 spans 13 residues. The V gene lost 4 bases and the J gene lost 5 bases, with 12 bases spanning the gap. CDR3 sequence: CASSRPGWETQYF. In DNA, the CDR3 is TGCGCCAGCAGCCGCCCAGGGTGGGAGACCCAGTACTTC.

This clone has more than one count but fewer than ten. The V and J genes are TRBV11-1 and TRBJ2-5; perhaps TRBD2 as D (7 bases). Germline-derived CDR1 and CDR2 are SGHAT and FQDESV (reference sequence). Trimming removed 5 bases from V and 2 bases from J, with 21 bases in between. The CDR3 runs 17 residues. The CDR3 coding sequence is TGTGCCAGCAGCACCCCGGCGGGGGCCTGGATACAAGAGACCCAGTACTTC. Translated, it gives CASSTPAGAWIQETQYF. The full variable domain, rest sourced from reference TRBV11-1 and TRBJ2-5, is EAEVAQSPRYKITEKSQAVAFWCDPISGHATLYWYRQILGQGPELLVQFQDESVVDDSQLPKDRFSAERLKGVDSTLKIQPAELGDSAMYLCASSTPAGAWIQETQYFGPGTRLLVL.